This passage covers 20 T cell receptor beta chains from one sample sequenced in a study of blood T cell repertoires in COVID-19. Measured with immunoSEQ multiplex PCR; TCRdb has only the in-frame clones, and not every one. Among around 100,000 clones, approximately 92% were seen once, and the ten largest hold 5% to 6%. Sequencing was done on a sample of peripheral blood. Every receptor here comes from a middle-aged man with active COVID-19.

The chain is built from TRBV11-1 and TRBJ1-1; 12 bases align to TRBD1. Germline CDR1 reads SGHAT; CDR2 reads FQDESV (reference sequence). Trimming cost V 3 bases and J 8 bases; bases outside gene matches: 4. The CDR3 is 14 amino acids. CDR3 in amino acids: CASSFGTGGIEAFF. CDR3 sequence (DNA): TGTGCCAGCAGCTTCGGGACAGGGGGCATCGAAGCTTTCTTT.

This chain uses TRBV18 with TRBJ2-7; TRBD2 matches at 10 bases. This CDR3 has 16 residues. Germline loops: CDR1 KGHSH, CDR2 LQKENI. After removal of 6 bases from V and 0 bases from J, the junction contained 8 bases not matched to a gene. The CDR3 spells CASSPLSGRSSYEQYF. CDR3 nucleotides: TGTGCCAGCTCGCCCCTTAGCGGGAGGAGCTCCTACGAGCAGTACTTC.

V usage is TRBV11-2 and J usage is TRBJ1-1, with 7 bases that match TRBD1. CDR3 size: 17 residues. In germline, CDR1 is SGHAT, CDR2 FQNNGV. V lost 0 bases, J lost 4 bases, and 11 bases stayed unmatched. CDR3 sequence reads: CASSLDRVYRGSTEAFF. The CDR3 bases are TGTGCCAGCAGCTTAGATCGGGTGTACAGGGGTAGCACTGAAGCTTTCTTT. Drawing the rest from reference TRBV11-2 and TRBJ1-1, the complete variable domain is EAGVAQSPRYKIIEKRQSVAFWCNPISGHATLYWYQQILGQGPKLLIQFQNNGVVDDSQLPKDRFSAERLKGVDSTLKIQPAKLEDSAVYLCASSLDRVYRGSTEAFFGQGTRLTVV.

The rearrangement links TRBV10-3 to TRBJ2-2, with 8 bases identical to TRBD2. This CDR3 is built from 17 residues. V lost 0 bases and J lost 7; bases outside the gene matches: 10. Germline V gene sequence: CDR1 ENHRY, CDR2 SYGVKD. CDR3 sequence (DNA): TGTGCCATCAGTGAGTCGAAGCCCGGGACTAGGATCGGGGAGCTGTTTTTT. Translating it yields CAISESKPGTRIGELFF.

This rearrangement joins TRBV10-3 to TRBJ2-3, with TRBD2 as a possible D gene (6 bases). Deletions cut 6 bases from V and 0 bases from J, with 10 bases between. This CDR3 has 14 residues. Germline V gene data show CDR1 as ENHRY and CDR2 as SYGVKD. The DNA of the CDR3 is TGTGCCATCAGCGGGGGTCTTAGCACAGATACGCAGTATTTT. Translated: CAISGGLSTDTQYF.

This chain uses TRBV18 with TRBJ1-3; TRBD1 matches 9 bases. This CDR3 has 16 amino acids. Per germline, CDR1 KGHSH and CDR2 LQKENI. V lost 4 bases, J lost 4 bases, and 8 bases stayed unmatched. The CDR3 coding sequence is TGTGCCAGCTCACGACCCGGGACAGGGAACGGAAACACCATATATTTT. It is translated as CASSRPGTGNGNTIYF.

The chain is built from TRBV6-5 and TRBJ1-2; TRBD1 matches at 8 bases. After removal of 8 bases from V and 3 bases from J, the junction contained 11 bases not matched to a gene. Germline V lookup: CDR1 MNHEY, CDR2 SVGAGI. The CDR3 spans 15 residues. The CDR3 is CASLNAGGADYGYTF. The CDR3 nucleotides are TGTGCCAGCCTTAACGCAGGGGGCGCGGACTATGGCTACACCTTC.

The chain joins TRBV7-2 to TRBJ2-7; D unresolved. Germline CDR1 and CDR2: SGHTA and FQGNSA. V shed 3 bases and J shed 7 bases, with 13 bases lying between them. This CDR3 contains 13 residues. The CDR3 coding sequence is TGTGCCAGCAGCTTGGTGGCCCCTTGGGAGCAGTACTTC. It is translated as CASSLVAPWEQYF.

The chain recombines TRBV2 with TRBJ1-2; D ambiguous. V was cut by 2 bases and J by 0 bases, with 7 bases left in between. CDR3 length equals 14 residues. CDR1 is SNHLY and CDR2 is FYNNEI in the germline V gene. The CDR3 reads CASSEHLANYGYTF. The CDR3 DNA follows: TGTGCCAGCAGTGAACACCTAGCTAACTATGGCTACACCTTC. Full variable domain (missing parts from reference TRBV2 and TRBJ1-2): EPEVTQTPSHQVTQMGQEVILRCVPISNHLYFYWYRQILGQKVEFLVSFYNNEISEKSEIFDDQFSVERPDGSNFTLKIRSTKLEDSAMYFCASSEHLANYGYTFGSGTRLTVV.

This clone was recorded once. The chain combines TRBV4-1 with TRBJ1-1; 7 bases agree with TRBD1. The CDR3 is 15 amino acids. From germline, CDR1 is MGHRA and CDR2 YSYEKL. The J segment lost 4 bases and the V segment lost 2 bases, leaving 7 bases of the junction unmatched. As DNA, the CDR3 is TGCGCCAGCAGCCAACCCATCGCAGGGGGCACTGAAGCTTTCTTT. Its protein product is CASSQPIAGGTEAFF.

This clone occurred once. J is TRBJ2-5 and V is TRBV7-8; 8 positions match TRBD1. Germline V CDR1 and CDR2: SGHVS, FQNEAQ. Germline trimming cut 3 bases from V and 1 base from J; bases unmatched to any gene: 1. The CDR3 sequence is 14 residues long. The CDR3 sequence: CASSFDRGQETQYF. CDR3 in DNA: TGTGCCAGCAGCTTTGACAGGGGCCAAGAGACCCAGTACTTC.

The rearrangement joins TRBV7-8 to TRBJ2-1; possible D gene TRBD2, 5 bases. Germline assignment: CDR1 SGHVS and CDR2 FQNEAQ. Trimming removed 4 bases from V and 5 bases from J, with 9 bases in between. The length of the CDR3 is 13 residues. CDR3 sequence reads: CASSSGLDNEQFF. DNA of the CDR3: TGTGCCAGCAGCTCTGGACTCGACAATGAGCAGTTCTTC.

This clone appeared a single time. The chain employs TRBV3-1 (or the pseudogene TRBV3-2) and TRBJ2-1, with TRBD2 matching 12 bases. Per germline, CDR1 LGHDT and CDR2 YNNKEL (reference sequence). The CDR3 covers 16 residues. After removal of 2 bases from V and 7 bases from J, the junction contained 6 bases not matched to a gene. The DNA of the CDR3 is TGTGCCAGCAGCCAACCAACTAGCGGGAGGTCAAATGAGCAGTTCTTC. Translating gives CASSQPTSGRSNEQFF.

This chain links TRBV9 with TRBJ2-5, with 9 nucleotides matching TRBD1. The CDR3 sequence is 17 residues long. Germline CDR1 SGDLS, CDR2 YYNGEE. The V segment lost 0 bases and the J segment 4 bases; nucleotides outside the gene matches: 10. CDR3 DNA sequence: TGTGCCAGCAGCGTAGGGGCGGGGACAGGGTGGGGAGAGACCCAGTACTTC. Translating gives CASSVGAGTGWGETQYF.

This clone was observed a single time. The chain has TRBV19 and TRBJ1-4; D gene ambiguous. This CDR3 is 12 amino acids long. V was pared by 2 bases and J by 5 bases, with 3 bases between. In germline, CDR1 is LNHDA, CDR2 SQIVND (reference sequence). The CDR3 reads CASSIPNEKLFF. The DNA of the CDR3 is TGTGCCAGTAGTATACCAAATGAAAAACTGTTTTTT.

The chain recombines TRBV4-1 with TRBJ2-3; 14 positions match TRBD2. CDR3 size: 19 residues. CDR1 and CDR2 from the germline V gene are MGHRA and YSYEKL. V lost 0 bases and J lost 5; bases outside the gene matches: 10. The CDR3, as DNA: TGCGCCAGCAGCCAAGATACCGGACTAGCGGGAGGCATATTAGATACGCAGTATTTT. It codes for CASSQDTGLAGGILDTQYF.

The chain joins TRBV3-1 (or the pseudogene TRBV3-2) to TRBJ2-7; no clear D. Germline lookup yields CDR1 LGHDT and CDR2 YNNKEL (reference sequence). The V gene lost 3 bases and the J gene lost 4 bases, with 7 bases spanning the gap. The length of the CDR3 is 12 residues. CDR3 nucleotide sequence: TGTGCCAGCAGCCAGTCGGGTTACGAGCAGTACTTC. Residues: CASSQSGYEQYF.

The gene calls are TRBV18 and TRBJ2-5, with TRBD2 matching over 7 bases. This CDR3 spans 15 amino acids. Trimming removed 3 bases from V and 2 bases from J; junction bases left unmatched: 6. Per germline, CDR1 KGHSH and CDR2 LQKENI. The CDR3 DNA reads TGTGCCAGCTCACCGGCTAGCGGAGAACAAGAGACCCAGTACTTC. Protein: CASSPASGEQETQYF. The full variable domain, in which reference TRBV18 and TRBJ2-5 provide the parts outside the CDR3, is NAGVMQNPRHLVRRRGQEARLRCSPMKGHSHVYWYRQLPEEGLKFMVYLQKENIIDESGMPKERFSAEFPKEGPSILRIQQVVRGDSAAYFCASSPASGEQETQYFGPGTRLLVL.

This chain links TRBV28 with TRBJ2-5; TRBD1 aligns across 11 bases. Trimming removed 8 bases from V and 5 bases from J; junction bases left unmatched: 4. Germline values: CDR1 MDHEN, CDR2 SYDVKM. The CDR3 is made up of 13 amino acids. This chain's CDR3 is CASGTGGLETQYF. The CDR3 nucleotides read TGTGCCAGCGGGACAGGGGGATTGGAGACCCAGTACTTC.

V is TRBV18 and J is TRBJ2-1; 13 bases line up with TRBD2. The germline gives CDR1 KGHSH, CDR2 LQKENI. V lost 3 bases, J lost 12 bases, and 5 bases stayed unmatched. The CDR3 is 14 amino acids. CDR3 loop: CASSPGLAGRVQFF. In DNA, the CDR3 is TGTGCCAGCTCACCGGGACTAGCGGGAAGGGTGCAGTTCTTC.